The rows below give T cell receptor beta chains drawn from one sample of a study of Ad26.COV2.S vaccination and SARS-CoV-2 variants. This table comes from immunoSEQ multiplex PCR, and its TCRdb copy is limited to in-frame clones, with some not included. The sample contains fewer than 500,000 clones, roughly nine tenths of which appear only once. The sample was peripheral blood, taken in a trial of Ad26.COV2.S vaccine versus placebo. These receptors were collected from a person aged 18-65 years who received the Ad26.COV2.S COVID-19 vaccine or a placebo. CDR3s include the opening cysteine and the closing phenylalanine or tryptophan. Fields, in order: J gene, V gene, clone size, D gene, CDR3 protein, CDR3 DNA. D genes are given only for firm matches. Not all rows give a size; the values are once, few, many and, for expanded clones, a class.

>TRBJ2-1|TRBV11-1|.|.
CASSLLSTDTYNEQFF
TGTGCCAGCAGCTTATTGTCTACCGATACCTACAATGAGCAGTTCTTC
>TRBJ1-2|TRBV5-1|once|.
CASSLTDGYGYTF
TGCGCCAGCAGCTTGACAGATGGCTATGGCTACACCTTC
>TRBJ1-2|TRBV12-3/TRBV12-4|.|.
CASSSTYAYGYTF
TGTGCCAGCAGTTCCACATATGCCTATGGCTACACCTTC
>TRBJ1-2|TRBV29-1|.|.
CSVAGAQKSYGYTF
TGCAGCGTTGCAGGGGCGCAGAAATCCTATGGCTACACCTTC
>TRBJ2-3|TRBV11-1|once|.
CASSSSPRSDTQYF
TGTGCCAGCAGCTCCTCGCCCCGGTCAGATACGCAGTATTTT
>TRBJ1-3|TRBV15|.|.
CATSRGRGSGNTIYF
TGTGCCACCAGCAGAGGGAGGGGCTCTGGAAACACCATATATTTT
>TRBJ1-3|TRBV7-3|.|.
CASSSYPGNTIYF
TGTGCCAGCAGCTCCTACCCCGGAAACACCATATATTTT
>TRBJ1-2|TRBV10-3|.|TRBD1
CAIRPRDRNYGYTF
TGTGCCATCAGGCCCCGGGACAGGAACTATGGCTACACCTTC
>TRBJ2-2|TRBV11-2|once|.
CASSLYPTGELFF
TGTGCCAGCAGCTTATATCCCACCGGGGAGCTGTTTTTT
>TRBJ1-2|TRBV5-1|.|.
CASSLEATAYGYTF
TGCGCCAGCAGCTTGGAGGCAACAGCCTATGGCTACACCTTC
>TRBJ2-3|TRBV28|.|TRBD1
CASSLGGTGSDTQYF
TGTGCCAGCAGTTTAGGGGGGACAGGGTCGGATACGCAGTATTTT
>TRBJ1-1|TRBV7-2|.|TRBD1
CASSSVGTDTEAFF
TGTGCCAGCAGCTCGGTAGGGACAGACACTGAAGCTTTCTTT
>TRBJ2-1|TRBV14|.|TRBD1
CASWTGSSYNEQFF
TGTGCCAGCTGGACAGGAAGCTCCTACAATGAGCAGTTCTTC
>TRBJ2-6|TRBV7-3|.|TRBD1
CASSLNPHRGWAGANVLTF
TGTGCCAGCAGCTTAAACCCCCACAGGGGGTGGGCTGGGGCCAACGTCCTGACTTTC
>TRBJ1-5|TRBV11-2|.|.
CASSLEAVSNQPQHF
TGTGCCAGCAGCTTAGAGGCGGTTAGCAATCAGCCCCAGCATTTT
>TRBJ1-2|TRBV19|few|.
CASRRTQGAHYGYTF
TGTGCCAGTAGGAGGACCCAGGGAGCGCACTATGGCTACACCTTC
>TRBJ1-2|TRBV24-1|.|.
CATSDSAFYGYTF
TGTGCCACCAGTGATTCAGCCTTCTATGGCTACACCTTC
>TRBJ2-3|TRBV10-3|.|TRBD2
CAISLQREVGDTQYF
TGTGCCATCAGCCTCCAGCGGGAGGTGGGGGATACGCAGTATTTT
>TRBJ1-3|TRBV7-8|few|.
CASSWSFSGNTIYF
TGTGCCAGCAGCTGGAGTTTCTCTGGAAACACCATATATTTT
>TRBJ2-2|TRBV20-1|.|.
CSARDTGELFF
TGCAGTGCTAGGGACACCGGGGAGCTGTTTTTT
>TRBJ2-6|TRBV27|.|.
CASRMDAGANVLTF
TGTGCCAGCAGGATGGACGCCGGGGCCAACGTCCTGACTTTC
>TRBJ2-5|TRBV6-1|.|.
CASSEAGRQETQYF
TGTGCCAGCAGTGAAGCAGGCAGGCAAGAGACCCAGTACTTC
>TRBJ1-1|TRBV5-1|.|.
CASSQTASAEAFF
TGCGCCAGCAGCCAAACAGCTTCCGCTGAAGCTTTCTTT
>TRBJ1-6|TRBV5-6|.|.
CASSLGARSYNSPLHF
TGTGCCAGCAGCTTGGGTGCAAGGTCCTATAATTCACCCCTCCACTTT
>TRBJ2-1|TRBV29-1|once|.
CSVENRVRNEQFF
TGCAGCGTTGAAAACCGGGTTCGCAATGAGCAGTTCTTC
>TRBJ2-2|TRBV19|.|TRBD1
CASNADRGTGELFF
TGTGCCAGTAATGCGGACAGGGGGACCGGGGAGCTGTTTTTT
>TRBJ1-5|TRBV28|.|.
CASSELGGGDQPQHF
TGTGCCAGCAGTGAATTGGGTGGGGGGGATCAGCCCCAGCATTTT
>TRBJ2-1|TRBV2|.|TRBD2
CASSEGLAGANSYNEQFF
TGTGCCAGCAGTGAGGGCCTAGCGGGGGCTAATTCCTACAATGAGCAGTTCTTC
>TRBJ2-5|TRBV20-1|once|TRBD1
CSASKTGWETQYF
TGCAGTGCAAGTAAGACAGGGTGGGAGACCCAGTACTTC
>TRBJ1-5|TRBV7-2|.|TRBD1
CASSSRTGDNQPQHF
TGTGCCAGCAGTAGCCGGACAGGGGATAATCAGCCCCAGCATTTT
>TRBJ1-4|TRBV7-2|once|.
CASSSQLQRQNEKLFF
TGTGCCAGCAGCTCCCAATTACAGAGACAGAATGAAAAACTGTTTTTT
>TRBJ2-3|TRBV7-2|once|TRBD2
CASSSLAGTSTDTQYF
TGTGCCAGCAGCTCCTTAGCGGGGACCAGCACAGATACGCAGTATTTT
>TRBJ1-1|TRBV19|.|.
CASSPRALTEAFF
TGTGCCAGTAGTCCCCGGGCCTTAACTGAAGCTTTCTTT
>TRBJ2-3|TRBV5-1|.|.
CASSYQAESEFDTQYF
TGCGCCAGCAGCTACCAGGCCGAGAGTGAATTCGATACGCAGTATTTT
>TRBJ1-2|TRBV6-5|few|.
CASSYSAVYGYTF
TGTGCCAGCAGTTACTCGGCAGTCTATGGCTACACCTTC
>TRBJ1-5|TRBV9|.|.
CASSVAGTLMPQHF
TGTGCCAGCAGCGTAGCAGGTACCCTCATGCCCCAGCATTTT
>TRBJ1-1|TRBV3-1/TRBV3-2|.|.
CASSQGAEAFF
TGTGCCAGCAGCCAAGGGGCTGAAGCTTTCTTT
>TRBJ1-5|TRBV7-8|.|TRBD1
CASSSDRVVISNQPQHF
TGTGCCAGCAGTTCGGACAGGGTGGTTATTAGCAATCAGCCCCAGCATTTT
>TRBJ1-2|TRBV9|.|.
CASSVAVRGTYGYTF
TGTGCCAGCAGCGTAGCCGTCAGGGGTACCTATGGCTACACCTTC
>TRBJ1-4|TRBV5-1|.|.
CASSPWTGVGEKLFF
TGCGCCAGCAGCCCCTGGACCGGGGTTGGGGAAAAACTGTTTTTT
>TRBJ1-5|TRBV19|.|.
CASSIRPGARDQPQHF
TGTGCCAGTAGTATCAGACCAGGGGCCAGAGATCAGCCCCAGCATTTT